The clone carrying this T cell receptor (beta chain) occurred many times. This record belongs to a study of T cells in Graves' hyperthyroidism and ophthalmopathy. Template material for amplifying TCR beta CDR3 regions consisted of RNA transcripts. RT-PCR in the first round (using the HTBI primer set) targeted the TCR CDR3. TCRdb re-analysed the multiplex PCR reads in MiXCR, keeping a single row per CDR3 protein. This table holds 350,000 or so distinct CDR3 sequences, about a sixth found once. The CDR3 extends over 13 amino acids. V lost 5 bases and J 2 bases, leaving 13 bases between the germline ends. Germline values: CDR1 GTSNPN, CDR2 SVGIG (reference sequence).

This TCR was sampled from a woman aged 40 to 50 with Graves' ophthalmopathy. V usage is TRBV30 and J usage is TRBJ2-7, with no clear D. Sequenced input: blood. CDR3 DNA sequence: TGTGCCTGGGGAACAGATCCCCCCTACGAGCAGTACTTC. Its protein product is CAWGTDPPYEQYF.